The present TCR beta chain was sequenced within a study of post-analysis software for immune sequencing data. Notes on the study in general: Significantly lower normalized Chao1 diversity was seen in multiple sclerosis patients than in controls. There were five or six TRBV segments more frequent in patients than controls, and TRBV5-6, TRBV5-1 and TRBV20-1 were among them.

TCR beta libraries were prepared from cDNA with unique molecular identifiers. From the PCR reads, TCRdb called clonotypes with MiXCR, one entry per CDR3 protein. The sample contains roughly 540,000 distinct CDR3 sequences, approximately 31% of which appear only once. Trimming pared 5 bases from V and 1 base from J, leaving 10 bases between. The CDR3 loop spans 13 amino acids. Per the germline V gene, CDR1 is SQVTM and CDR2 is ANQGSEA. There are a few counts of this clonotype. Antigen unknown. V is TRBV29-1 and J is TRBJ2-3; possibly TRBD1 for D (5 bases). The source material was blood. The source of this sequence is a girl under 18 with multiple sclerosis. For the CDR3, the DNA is TGCAGCGTTCGGACACGGGGCACAGATACGCAGTATTTT. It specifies CSVRTRGTDTQYF.